The source of this T cell receptor (beta chain) is a study of response to subunit inactivated influenza vaccine listed by TCRdb under 2018. Background on the whole study: The study used deep quantitative T cell receptor repertoire profiling to track responses to a trivalent subunit inactivated influenza vaccine. Broader findings and caveats from the paper: According to the authors, only a limited number of new T cells may be recruited by each seasonal influenza vaccination.

There are a few counts of this clonotype. This clone's antigen is unknown. The record has no base qualities; no much larger clone is one base away. The library was generated by RT-PCR. The reads were generated on an Illumina HiSeq 2500. TCRdb reran the public reads through fastp at Q25 and MiXCR, keeping productive beta chains. CDR3 protein duplicates are merged, each entry listing the most common genes and DNA. Within this sample are under 500,000 distinct CDR3 sequences, with 11% of them counted one time only. Of the sample, over 9.5% falls within the top ten clones. Cut back by 1 base and 6 bases, the V and J ends lie 10 bases apart. The CDR3 spans 14 residues, from the cysteine through the phenylalanine. CDR3 DNA is the only sequence kept; it has 42 bases, read in frame from the first base. Per the germline V gene, MNHEY is the CDR1 and SVGAGI is the CDR2. The time point label, read with the paper, signifies: approximately 40 days after influenza vaccine administration.

Sequenced here: PBMCs from blood, sampled 35 to 45 days after vaccination. The chain is encoded by TRBV6-5 joined to TRBJ2-1; the D segment cannot be called with confidence. The TCR originated in a man aged 50-60 years who received an inactivated influenza vaccine. Donor details come from another sample of the same person, matched by shared clones. The CDR3 reads CASSYYGQANEQFF. DNA sequence: TGTGCCAGCAGTTACTATGGGCAGGCCAATGAGCAGTTCTTC.